The 30 T cell receptor beta chains given below trace back to one sample, sequenced in a study of CD8 T cells in Susac syndrome. Reverse transcription of roughly 0.5 to 1 ug RNA was carried out with random hexamers. TCRdb fed the immunoSEQ multiplex PCR reads into MiXCR, producing one record per CDR3 protein. The repertoire has roughly 200,000 distinct CDR3 sequences, over 90% of them found once; the top ten carry around 0.094%. Sequenced material: CD4+ T cells from PBMCs. These receptor sequences come from a human donor with Susac syndrome.

This clonotype was observed a single time. The chain couples TRBV6-6 to TRBJ1-4; 10 bases fit TRBD1. Germline V gene data show CDR1 as MNHNY and CDR2 as SVGAGI (reference sequence). CDR3 length equals 13 residues. With V trimmed by 6 bases and J by 7 bases, 2 bases remained unmatched. The CDR3 spells CASRGQGFEKLFF. DNA of the CDR3: TGTGCCAGCAGGGGACAGGGGTTTGAAAAACTGTTTTTT.

The rearrangement links TRBV27 to TRBJ1-2; 8 bases line up with TRBD1. Germline trimming cut 4 bases from V and 4 bases from J; bases unmatched to any gene: 8. The CDR3 runs 15 residues. Germline-derived CDR1 and CDR2 are MNHEY and SMNVEV (reference sequence). The CDR3 loop reads CASSSTGQALYGYTF. In nucleotides, the CDR3 is TGTGCCAGCAGTTCCACGGGACAGGCCCTCTATGGCTACACCTTC.

V usage is TRBV30 and J usage is TRBJ1-5, with D possibly matching TRBD1 (6 bases). The ends were cut back, 3 bases at V and 7 bases at J, with 16 bases in the middle. The CDR3 runs to 14 residues. CDR1 is GTSNPN and CDR2 is SVGIG in the germline V gene (reference sequence). This CDR3 is CAWSFAGVGQPQHF. The CDR3 nucleotides read TGTGCCTGGAGCTTTGCAGGGGTCGGACAGCCCCAGCATTTT.

V and J are TRBV9 and TRBJ2-5; no clear D. Trimming removed 4 bases from V and 0 bases from J, with 13 bases in between. Germline CDR1 is SGDLS and CDR2 is YYNGEE. This CDR3 spans 15 amino acids. The CDR3 DNA is TGTGCCAGCAGCCCCGGTGTTAGAGACCAAGAGACCCAGTACTTC. As protein: CASSPGVRDQETQYF.

V is TRBV5-1 and J is TRBJ2-7; possible D gene TRBD1, 5 bases. This CDR3 has 16 residues. V lost 2 bases and J 6 bases, leaving 21 bases between the germline ends. CDR1 is SGHRS and CDR2 is YFSETQ in the germline V gene. The CDR3 spells CASSFTFETAALEQYF. For the CDR3, the DNA is TGCGCCAGCAGCTTTACATTCGAGACAGCCGCCCTCGAGCAGTACTTC.

The rearrangement links TRBV7-2 to TRBJ2-5; D unclear. This CDR3 has 13 amino acids. From germline, CDR1 is SGHTA and CDR2 FQGNSA. Deletions cut 0 bases from V and 7 bases from J, with 9 bases between. Here the CDR3 reads CASSLARSTTQYF. As DNA, the CDR3 is TGTGCCAGCAGCTTAGCGAGGTCCACGACCCAGTACTTC.

The rearrangement joins TRBV28 to TRBJ1-5; unclear D gene. The CDR3 loop spans 15 amino acids. V was cut by 6 bases and J by 0 bases, with 12 bases left in between. Germline loops: CDR1 MDHEN, CDR2 SYDVKM. CDR3 nucleotide sequence: TGTGCCAGCAGCACCCCGGGCTATAGCAATCAGCCCCAGCATTTT. Its protein product is CASSTPGYSNQPQHF.

A single count supports this clonotype. V is TRBV6-6 and J is TRBJ2-1; TRBD2 might be the D (5 bases). This CDR3 spans 13 amino acids. The V end was cut by 7 bases, the J end by 10 bases, with 17 bases between. Germline CDR1 MNHNY, CDR2 SVGAGI (reference sequence). The DNA for the CDR3 is TGTGCCAGCATGACTCAAGCGAGGGCCGAGCAGTTCTTC. Its protein product is CASMTQARAEQFF.

The chain links TRBV25-1 to TRBJ1-1; D uncertain. V was cut by 2 bases and J by 6 bases, with 10 bases left in between. The CDR3 length is 13 residues. Germline V gives CDR1 MGHDK, CDR2 SYGVNS. This CDR3 reads CASSEEGMAEAFF. DNA for the CDR3: TGTGCCAGCAGTGAAGAAGGGATGGCTGAAGCTTTCTTT.

The chain couples TRBV20-1 to TRBJ1-1, with TRBD1 as a possible D gene (6 bases). CDR1 and CDR2 (germline): DFQATT, SNEGSKA (reference sequence). V shed 5 bases and J shed 1 base, with 14 bases lying between them. The CDR3 runs to 14 residues. The CDR3 spells CSAHPGQQNTEAFF. In DNA, the CDR3 is TGCAGTGCTCATCCGGGACAACAGAACACTGAAGCTTTCTTT.

V is TRBV29-1 and J is TRBJ2-1, with D perhaps TRBD2 (7 bases). Germline lookup yields CDR1 SQVTM and CDR2 ANQGSEA. The CDR3 covers 12 residues. The V end was cut by 6 bases, the J end by 11 bases, with 17 bases between. CDR3 nucleotides: TGCAGCGTGTGGGGGCTGACTAGCCAGCAGTTCTTC. It codes for CSVWGLTSQQFF.

The chain has TRBV28 and TRBJ2-7, with 10 bases that match TRBD2. This CDR3 contains 13 residues. V lost 6 bases to trimming and J lost 3 bases; unmatched junction nucleotides: 2. Germline-derived CDR1 and CDR2 are MDHEN and SYDVKM. The CDR3 DNA sequence: TGTGCCAGCAGGTGGACTAGCGGCTACGAGCAGTACTTC. Translated, it gives CASRWTSGYEQYF.

This sequence joins TRBV3-1 and TRBJ2-4; D may be TRBD1 (7 bases). Germline V gene sequence: CDR1 LGHDT, CDR2 YNNKEL (reference sequence). V shed 3 bases and J shed 2 bases, with 11 bases lying between them. The CDR3 is 15 residues long. The CDR3 DNA reads as TGTGCCAGCAGCCACTCAGGGGGGACCAAAAACATTCAGTACTTC. Translation: CASSHSGGTKNIQYF. Full variable domain (rest looked up from reference TRBV3-1 and TRBJ2-4): DTAVSQTPKYLVTQMGNDKSIKCEQNLGHDTMYWYKQDSKKFLKIMFSYNNKELIINETVPNRFSPKSPDKAHLNLHINSLELGDSAVYFCASSHSGGTKNIQYFGAGTRLSVL.

The gene calls are TRBV2 and TRBJ1-2; D remains unclear. Germline assignment: CDR1 SNHLY and CDR2 FYNNEI. This CDR3 region has 12 residues. V was shortened by 5 bases and J by 8 bases, with 12 bases between the two germline ends. Here the CDR3 DNA reads TGTGCCAGCAGTCCGGAGCTCGGGGGCTACACCTTC. Encoded protein: CASSPELGGYTF. The full variable domain, in which reference TRBV2 and TRBJ1-2 provide the parts outside the CDR3, is EPEVTQTPSHQVTQMGQEVILRCVPISNHLYFYWYRQILGQKVEFLVSFYNNEISEKSEIFDDQFSVERPDGSNFTLKIRSTKLEDSAMYFCASSPELGGYTFGSGTRLTVV.

This clonotype was observed a single time. This chain links TRBV10-3 with TRBJ2-5; D remains unclear. V was cut by 3 bases and J by 5 bases, with 7 bases left in between. From germline, CDR1 is ENHRY and CDR2 SYGVKD. The CDR3 spans 12 residues. CDR3 nucleotides: TGTGCCATCAGTGAATCGATGGAGACCCAGTACTTC. Its translation: CAISESMETQYF.

V and J are TRBV3-1 and TRBJ1-2; D call uncertain. The CDR3 contains 13 residues. Germline CDR1 and CDR2: LGHDT and YNNKEL (reference sequence). The V end lost 4 bases, the J end lost 7 bases, and 13 bases lay between the germline ends. The CDR3 region has the DNA TGTGCCAGCAGCCTATCACCAGGTCTTGGCTACACCTTC. This sequence encodes CASSLSPGLGYTF.

This clonotype has a single count. The chain carries TRBV6-1 and TRBJ2-1, with unresolved D. The V and J ends lost 8 bases and 0 bases respectively, with 11 bases between them. This CDR3 comprises 14 residues. CDR1 MNHNS and CDR2 SASEGT come from the germline V gene. The CDR3 region is CASCQSSSYNEQFF. In nucleotides, the CDR3 is TGTGCCAGCTGTCAGTCAAGCTCCTACAATGAGCAGTTCTTC.

This chain joins TRBV19 and TRBJ2-3; no clear D gene. Germline CDR1 and CDR2: LNHDA and SQIVND (reference sequence). The CDR3 runs 14 residues. Trimming pared 7 bases from V and 0 bases from J, leaving 11 bases between. The CDR3 nucleotides read TGTGCCAGTACCCTCGGAAGGAGCACAGATACGCAGTATTTT. Protein sequence: CASTLGRSTDTQYF.

V is TRBV20-1 and J is TRBJ2-3; 14 bases are a match to TRBD2. The CDR3 runs to 15 residues. Germline V CDR1 and CDR2: DFQATT, SNEGSKA (reference sequence). V lost 5 bases to trimming and J lost 4 bases; unmatched junction nucleotides: 5. The CDR3: CSAGTSGRFADTQYF. Written as DNA, the CDR3 is TGCAGTGCTGGGACTAGCGGGAGATTCGCAGATACGCAGTATTTT.

This chain uses TRBV20-1 with TRBJ1-4, with D unresolved. This CDR3 spans 11 amino acids. Germline assignment: CDR1 DFQATT and CDR2 SNEGSKA (reference sequence). With 4 bases removed from V and 8 bases from J, the gap between germline ends came to 8 bases. The CDR3 sequence is CSATVGEKLFF. The CDR3 DNA reads TGCAGTGCTACCGTGGGAGAAAAACTGTTTTTT.

The chain combines TRBV7-2 with TRBJ1-1; D is perhaps TRBD1 (6 bases). Germline CDR1 reads SGHTA; CDR2 reads FQGNSA. The CDR3 is 15 amino acids. V was trimmed by 3 bases and J by 4 bases, leaving 15 bases between them. The CDR3 region has the DNA TGTGCCAGCAGCTTCTCGGGGGCTATGGGCACTGAAGCTTTCTTT. Protein: CASSFSGAMGTEAFF. The full variable domain, its missing parts supplied by reference TRBV7-2 and TRBJ1-1, is GAGVSQSPSNKVTEKGKDVELRCDPISGHTALYWYRQSLGQGLEFLIYFQGNSAPDKSGLPSDRFSAERTGGSVSTLTIQRTQQEDSAVYLCASSFSGAMGTEAFFGQGTRLTVV.

J is TRBJ1-3 and V is TRBV5-1; D call uncertain. CDR3 length: 15 amino acids. The germline V gene encodes CDR1 SGHRS and CDR2 YFSETQ. Trimming shortened V by 0 bases and J by 0 bases, and 7 bases separated the two germline ends. The CDR3 here is CASSLDWSSGNTIYF. The CDR3 DNA follows: TGCGCCAGCAGCTTGGACTGGAGCTCTGGAAACACCATATATTTT.

The J gene is TRBJ2-1, the V gene TRBV5-1; 7 positions agree with TRBD2. From germline, CDR1 is SGHRS and CDR2 YFSETQ. J was trimmed by 1 base and V by 7 bases; bases with no gene match: 8. This CDR3 comprises 15 residues. The CDR3 reads CASGSPGGSYNEQFF. The CDR3 DNA sequence: TGCGCCAGCGGTTCCCCGGGAGGTTCCTACAATGAGCAGTTCTTC. Filled out from reference TRBV5-1 and TRBJ2-1, the complete variable domain reads KAGVTQTPRYLIKTRGQQVTLSCSPISGHRSVSWYQQTPGQGLQFLFEYFSETQRNKGNFPGRFSGRQFSNSRSEMNVSTLELGDSALYLCASGSPGGSYNEQFFGPGTRLTVL.

This rearrangement joins TRBV28 to TRBJ2-2; perhaps TRBD2 as D (6 bases). CDR3 length: 15 residues. Trimming stripped 6 bases from V and 1 base from J, with 12 bases between. Per the germline V gene, CDR1 is MDHEN and CDR2 is SYDVKM. This CDR3 reads CASRPGTVNTGELFF. The CDR3 DNA is TGTGCCAGCAGGCCCGGGACTGTGAACACCGGGGAGCTGTTTTTT.

This chain links TRBV20-1 with TRBJ2-3; possibly TRBD2 for D (5 bases). V lost 6 bases, J lost 0 bases, and 13 bases lay in between. Germline loops: CDR1 DFQATT, CDR2 SNEGSKA (reference sequence). The CDR3 totals 14 residues. The CDR3 reads CSALTSESTDTQYF. The CDR3 DNA sequence: TGCAGTGCCCTTACTAGTGAAAGCACAGATACGCAGTATTTT.

CDR3 amino acids: CASSFSGGNQPQHF. CDR3 in DNA: TGTGCCAGCAGTTTTTCTGGGGGCAATCAGCCCCAGCATTTT. The chain links TRBV12-3 or TRBV12-4 to TRBJ1-5, with D unresolved. V was trimmed by 3 bases and J by 2 bases, leaving 8 bases between them. CDR3 length: 14 residues.

The chain has TRBV12-3 or TRBV12-4 and TRBJ1-2, with D perhaps TRBD1 (5 bases). The CDR3 totals 13 residues. The V end was cut by 4 bases, the J end by 4 bases, with 10 bases between. The CDR3 is CASSYRSLYGYTF. In nucleotides, the CDR3 is TGTGCCAGCAGTTACAGGTCACTCTATGGCTACACCTTC.

The chain recombines TRBV28 with TRBJ2-6, with 7 bases that match TRBD2. Germline V CDR1 and CDR2: MDHEN, SYDVKM. This CDR3 region has 14 residues. Germline trimming cut 5 bases from V and 2 bases from J; bases unmatched to any gene: 0. CDR3 region: CASSGGAGANVLTF. In nucleotides, the CDR3 is TGTGCCAGCAGTGGGGGGGCTGGGGCCAACGTCCTGACTTTC.

The chain has TRBV5-1 and TRBJ1-1; weak D call: TRBD1 (6 bases). There are 14 residues in the CDR3. Trimming left V 4 bases short and J 5 bases short, with 15 bases between. Germline V gene lookup returns CDR1 SGHRS and CDR2 YFSETQ. This CDR3 reads CASSPQGRRTEAFF. The CDR3 DNA follows: TGCGCCAGCAGCCCCCAGGGGCGGCGGACTGAAGCTTTCTTT.

V and J are TRBV30 and TRBJ1-2; TRBD1 aligns across 8 bases. This CDR3 contains 13 residues. Per the germline V gene, CDR1 is GTSNPN and CDR2 is SVGIG (reference sequence). After removal of 3 bases from V and 8 bases from J, the junction contained 8 bases not matched to a gene. The CDR3 DNA reads as TGTGCCTGGAGAGCGGACAGGGATGGAGGCTACACCTTC. Amino acids: CAWRADRDGGYTF.